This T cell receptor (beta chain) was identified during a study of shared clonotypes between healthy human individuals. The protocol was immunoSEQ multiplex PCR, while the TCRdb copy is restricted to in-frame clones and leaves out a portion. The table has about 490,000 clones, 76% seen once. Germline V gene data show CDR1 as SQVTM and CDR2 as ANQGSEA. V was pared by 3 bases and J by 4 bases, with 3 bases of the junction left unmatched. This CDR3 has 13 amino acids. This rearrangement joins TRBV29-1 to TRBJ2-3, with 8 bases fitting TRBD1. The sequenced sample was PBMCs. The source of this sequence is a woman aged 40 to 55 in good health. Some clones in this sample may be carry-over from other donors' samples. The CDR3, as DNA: TGCAGCGTTGAGTGGACAGGGTCAGATACGCAGTATTTT. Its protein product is CSVEWTGSDTQYF.